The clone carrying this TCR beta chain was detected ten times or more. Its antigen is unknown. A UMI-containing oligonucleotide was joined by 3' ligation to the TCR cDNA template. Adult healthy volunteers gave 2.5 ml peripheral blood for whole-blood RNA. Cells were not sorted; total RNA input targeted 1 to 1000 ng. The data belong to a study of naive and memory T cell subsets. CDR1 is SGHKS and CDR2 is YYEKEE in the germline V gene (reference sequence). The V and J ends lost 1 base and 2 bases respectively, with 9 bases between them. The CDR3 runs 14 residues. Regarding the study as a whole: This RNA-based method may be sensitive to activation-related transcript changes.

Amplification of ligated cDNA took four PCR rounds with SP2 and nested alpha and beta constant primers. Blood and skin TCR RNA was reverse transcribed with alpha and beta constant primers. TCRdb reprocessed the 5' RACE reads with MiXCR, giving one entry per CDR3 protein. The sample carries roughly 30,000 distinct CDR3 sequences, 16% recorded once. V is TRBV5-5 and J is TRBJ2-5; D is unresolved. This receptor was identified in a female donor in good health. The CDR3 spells CASSLFSDQETQYF. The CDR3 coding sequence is TGTGCCAGCAGCTTGTTCTCTGATCAAGAGACCCAGTACTTC.